This TCR beta chain is from a study of siplizumab effects on memory and regulatory T cells. Whole-study results and caveats: The authors did not confirm suppressive function in proliferating Tregs from siplizumab cultures. Roughly 80-97% of proliferating clones (CD4+ or CD8+) could not be assigned a naive or memory phenotype. Naive T cells looked more diverse than memory cells and looked like major alloresponse contributors. A small minority of alloreactive clones were mapped to unstimulated subsets.

Produced via immunoSEQ multiplex PCR; TCRdb's table is partial and in-frame only. The data show some 110,000 clones, with roughly 94% seen just once and under 2% held by the top ten. V was clipped by 6 bases and J by 3 bases; unmatched bases: 8. Germline loops: CDR1 SNHLY, CDR2 FYNNEI. The CDR3 runs 16 residues. Remarks on this clone: The antigen is unknown.

Sequenced input: non-Treg CD4+ T cells sorted from blood. The receptor comes from a human donor in good health. The chain couples TRBV2 to TRBJ2-3; 11 bases are a match to TRBD2. CDR3 protein: CASRDGTSGKTDTQYF. The CDR3 region has the DNA TGTGCCAGCAGGGATGGGACTAGCGGAAAGACAGATACGCAGTATTTT.